The 11 T cell receptor beta chains given below trace back to one sample, sequenced in a study of T cell changes during pregnancy in multiple sclerosis. The data were produced by immunoSEQ multiplex PCR, yet TCRdb's version contains in-frame clones alone and is incomplete. The data contain about 47,000 clones, about 91% of them singletons. The material sequenced was peripheral blood, taken after pregnancy. These TCRs come from a female donor with multiple sclerosis, enrolled in a pregnancy study.

The gene calls are TRBV27 and TRBJ1-1; 7 positions match TRBD1. V gave up 7 bases and J gave up 6 bases; unmatched junction bases: 17. Looked up from germline, CDR1 is MNHEY and CDR2 is SMNVEV (reference sequence). The CDR3 extends over 16 amino acids. CDR3 in amino acids: CASKPDRAMGVPEAFF. The CDR3 nucleotides read TGTGCCAGCAAACCCGACAGGGCCATGGGAGTACCTGAAGCTTTCTTT.

This chain uses TRBV5-4 with TRBJ1-1; D remains unclear. From germline, CDR1 is SGHNT and CDR2 YYREEE (reference sequence). The CDR3 loop spans 13 amino acids. V was trimmed by 2 bases and J by 3 bases, leaving 8 bases between them. The CDR3 here is CASSFYRDTEAFF. The CDR3 nucleotides read TGTGCCAGCAGCTTTTACAGAGACACTGAAGCTTTCTTT.

The chain recombines TRBV19 with TRBJ1-4, with 7 bases identical to TRBD1. V dropped 7 bases and J dropped 0; count of bases not matched to a gene: 5. Germline values: CDR1 LNHDA, CDR2 SQIVND (reference sequence). CDR3 length: 15 residues. The CDR3 sequence: CASNSQGATNEKLFF. CDR3 sequence (DNA): TGTGCCAGTAACAGTCAGGGGGCAACTAATGAAAAACTGTTTTTT.

The rearrangement uses TRBV4-3 and TRBJ1-2; D ambiguous. V lost 1 base to trimming and J lost 8 bases, with 17 bases between them. The CDR3 loop spans 15 amino acids. CDR1 is LGHNA, CDR2 YSLEER, per germline. CDR3 nucleotide sequence: TGCGCCAGCAGCCAAGTTGCTGGGTCGGCGGGAGGCTACACCTTC. Translating gives CASSQVAGSAGGYTF.

The chain uses TRBV19 and TRBJ2-3, with 7 bases fitting TRBD1. CDR3 length equals 14 residues. V was clipped by 5 bases and J by 4 bases; unmatched bases: 6. The germline CDR1 and CDR2 sequences are LNHDA and SQIVND (reference sequence). CDR3 DNA sequence: TGTGCCAGTAGTGCCCGACAGGGACCAGATACGCAGTATTTT. It translates to CASSARQGPDTQYF.

This sequence joins TRBV9 and TRBJ2-7; D might be TRBD1 (6 bases). The germline V gene encodes CDR1 SGDLS and CDR2 YYNGEE. CDR3 length: 15 residues. V lost 1 base to trimming and J lost 7 bases, with 18 bases between them. CDR3 nucleotide sequence: TGTGCCAGCAGCGTATCTGAACAGGGTAGTAGGGAGCAGTACTTC. This codes for CASSVSEQGSREQYF.

The CDR3 spells CASSRSQETQYF. The CDR3 nucleotides are TGTGCCAGCAGCCGCAGTCAAGAGACCCAGTACTTC. The chain recombines TRBV7-9 with TRBJ2-5; no clear D gene. Trimming pared 5 bases from V and 2 bases from J, leaving 6 bases between. The V gene's germline CDR1 is SEHNR and CDR2 FQNEAQ (reference sequence). The CDR3 sequence is 12 residues long. Based on the CDR3 plus reference TRBV7-9 and TRBJ2-5, the full variable domain is DTGVSQNPRHKITKRGQNVTFRCDPISEHNRLYWYRQTLGQGPEFLTYFQNEAQLEKSRLLSDRFSAERPKGSFSTLEIQRTEQGDSAMYLCASSRSQETQYFGPGTRLLVL.

The chain is built from TRBV5-6 and TRBJ1-6; 7 bases are a match to TRBD1. V shed 1 base and J 6 bases; nucleotides not matched to a gene: 1. This CDR3 spans 14 amino acids. Germline assignment: CDR1 SGHDT and CDR2 YYEEEE. The chain's CDR3 is CASSLSGGNSPLHF. CDR3 bases: TGTGCCAGCAGCTTGTCAGGGGGTAATTCACCCCTCCACTTT.

J is TRBJ2-7 and V is TRBV4-3; 10 nucleotides agree with TRBD1. There are 13 residues in the CDR3. The germline V gene encodes CDR1 LGHNA and CDR2 YSLEER. The V segment lost 4 bases and the J segment 5 bases; nucleotides outside the gene matches: 2. The CDR3 here is CASSPDRGDEQYF. Written as DNA, the CDR3 is TGCGCCAGCAGCCCGGACAGGGGGGACGAGCAGTACTTC.

The chain links TRBV7-6 to TRBJ2-1, with TRBD2 matching over 9 bases. The J segment lost 4 bases and the V segment lost 5 bases, leaving 9 bases of the junction unmatched. The CDR3 extends over 16 amino acids. Germline V CDR1 and CDR2: SGHVS, FNYEAQ. CDR3 DNA sequence: TGTGCCAGCAGCCTTGGCGGGGGGGCAACGTACAATGAGCAGTTCTTC. It codes for CASSLGGGATYNEQFF.

The CDR3 is CASTLVKGQGSDTQYF. Written as DNA, the CDR3 is TGTGCCAGCACCCTCGTAAAGGGACAGGGGTCAGATACGCAGTATTTT. This sequence joins TRBV5-4 and TRBJ2-3, with 10 bases that match TRBD1. The germline V gene has CDR1 SGHNT and CDR2 YYREEE (reference sequence). This CDR3 is 16 amino acids long. Trimming at V came to 6 bases and at J to 4 bases, leaving 11 bases not matched to a gene.